This passage covers 10 T cell receptor beta chains from one sample sequenced in a study of blood T cell repertoires in COVID-19. Measured with immunoSEQ multiplex PCR; TCRdb has only the in-frame clones, and not every one. Of more than 200,000 clones in the sample, 86% are singletons; the top ten hold about 2%. Sequencing was carried out using peripheral blood. These receptors all stem from a woman aged 50 to 60 with acute or convalescent COVID-19.

This chain uses TRBV30 with TRBJ1-5; D possibly corresponds to TRBD1 (6 bases). This CDR3 has 13 amino acids. The germline gives CDR1 GTSNPN, CDR2 SVGIG (reference sequence). Deletions cut 3 bases from V and 5 bases from J, with 11 bases between. DNA for the CDR3: TGTGCCTGGAGCCGGGACACTCATCAGCCCCAGCATTTT. It codes for CAWSRDTHQPQHF.

This clone has a handful of counts. This rearrangement joins TRBV7-3 to TRBJ2-3; D is unresolved. This CDR3 is 13 amino acids long. Germline V CDR1 and CDR2: SGHTA, FQGTGA. The V gene lost 2 bases and the J gene lost 10 bases, with 13 bases spanning the gap. CDR3 nucleotides: TGTGCCAGCAGCTTAGAGTCTAGTGATGCGCAGTATTTT. Amino acid sequence: CASSLESSDAQYF.

This clone was detected a few times. The V call is TRBV27, the J call TRBJ1-5, with unresolved D. In germline, CDR1 is MNHEY, CDR2 SMNVEV (reference sequence). With 1 base removed from V and 5 bases from J, the gap between germline ends came to 15 bases. This CDR3 has 16 amino acids. The CDR3 region has the DNA TGTGCCAGCAGTTTATACGGAGGCCTGTTGTATCAGCCCCAGCATTTT. Translated: CASSLYGGLLYQPQHF.

V usage is TRBV19 and J usage is TRBJ2-5; 7 bases line up with TRBD1. With V trimmed by 6 bases and J by 5 bases, 12 bases remained unmatched. This CDR3 spans 15 amino acids. Looked up from germline, CDR1 is LNHDA and CDR2 is SQIVND (reference sequence). CDR3 bases: TGTGCCAGTAGAGAAACAGGGGTGGCCCCGGAGACCCAGTACTTC. Translation: CASRETGVAPETQYF.

The chain is built from TRBV21-1 and TRBJ2-5; the D call TRBD1 from the table was never checked on the DNA. TRBV21-1 is recorded as a pseudogene. This CDR3 is 19 amino acids long. The DNA of the CDR3 is TGTGCCAGCAGCACCCGACGCTTATCGACAGGCCTGAGTGTGGAGACCCAGTACTTC. Translated: CASSTRRLSTGLSVETQYF.

V gene TRBV24-1 combines with J gene TRBJ1-2; no clear D gene. Trimming removed 2 bases at V and 4 bases at J, with 7 bases between. Germline-derived CDR1 and CDR2 are KGHDR and SFDVKD. CDR3 length: 13 amino acids. The CDR3 bases are TGTGCCACCAGTGATTCGGCGGGCTATGGCTACACCTTC. Translating it yields CATSDSAGYGYTF.

The V and J genes are TRBV5-1 and TRBJ1-3; D unresolved. There are 13 residues in the CDR3. Trimming left V 2 bases short and J 0 bases short, with 3 bases between. Germline V CDR1 and CDR2: SGHRS, YFSETQ. The CDR3 coding sequence is TGCGCCAGCAGCTTCTACTCTGGAAACACCATATATTTT. Translation gives CASSFYSGNTIYF.

In its sample, this clone was seen a few times. The CDR3 is CASSLGQFYNEQFF. Here the CDR3 DNA reads TGCGCCAGCAGCTTGGGACAGTTTTACAATGAGCAGTTCTTC. The chain has TRBV5-1 and TRBJ2-1, with D possibly matching TRBD1 (5 bases). Deletions cut 0 bases from V and 4 bases from J, with 8 bases between. CDR1 is SGHRS and CDR2 is YFSETQ in the germline V gene. The CDR3 is 14 residues long.

The genes are TRBV10-3 and TRBJ1-6; the match to TRBD1 covers 11 bases. This CDR3 is built from 15 residues. The V and J ends lost 6 bases and 9 bases, in that order; junction bases with no gene match: 7. Germline V gene data show CDR1 as ENHRY and CDR2 as SYGVKD. The CDR3 loop is CAIRGTGGGFSPLHF. As DNA, the CDR3 is TGTGCCATCAGGGGGACAGGGGGTGGTTTTTCACCCCTCCACTTT.

The V gene is TRBV19, the J gene TRBJ2-7; D is uncertain. This CDR3 contains 14 residues. The germline V and J ends were trimmed by 5 bases and 0 bases, with 11 bases remaining between them. CDR1 is LNHDA, CDR2 SQIVND, per germline (reference sequence). The CDR3 loop is CASSLHPRSYEQYF. The DNA for the CDR3 is TGTGCCAGTAGTCTTCATCCGCGCTCCTACGAGCAGTACTTC.